These T cell receptor beta chains were read from a single sample in a study of cytomegalovirus exposure and HLA in healthy donors. Using immunoSEQ multiplex PCR, the repertoire was profiled, and TCRdb retains in-frame clones only, with some absent. The sample includes about 170,000 clones, around 84% of them seen just once. The sample consisted of PBMCs. The origin of the receptors is a man younger than 40 in good health and CMV-seropositive. Both conserved end residues are part of each CDR3. A D gene is named only where the DNA matches it firmly. Clone size, where shown, is once, few, many, or a class for clones that have expanded.

cdr3_aa	cdr3_nt	clone_size	v_call	j_call	d_call
CASSLQGMYYEQYF	TGTGCCAGTAGTCTCCAGGGGATGTACTACGAGCAGTACTTC	NA	TRBV19	TRBJ2-7	NA
CASSLSTGGGEKLFF	TGTGCCAGCAGCTTATCCACAGGCGGGGGTGAAAAACTGTTTTTT	NA	TRBV11-1	TRBJ1-4	NA
CAWSDPGQYDTGELFF	TGTGCCTGGAGCGATCCGGGACAGTACGACACCGGGGAGCTGTTTTTT	NA	TRBV30	TRBJ2-2	TRBD1
CASSLVVVLNEQFF	TGTGCCAGCAGCTTGGTAGTGGTCTTAAATGAGCAGTTCTTC	NA	TRBV5-6	TRBJ2-1	NA
CASSGSVSTDTQYF	TGTGCCAGCAGTGGTTCCGTCAGCACAGATACGCAGTATTTT	NA	TRBV25-1	TRBJ2-3	NA
CASRQGLNTEAFF	TGTGCCAGCAGGCAGGGGTTGAACACTGAAGCTTTCTTT	NA	TRBV6-5	TRBJ1-1	NA
CAIANTSGYEQYF	TGCGCCATCGCGAACACTAGCGGCTACGAGCAGTACTTC	NA	TRBV10-1	TRBJ2-7	TRBD2
CASSQDYYNEQFF	TGCGCCAGCAGCCAAGACTACTACAATGAGCAGTTCTTC	NA	TRBV4-1	TRBJ2-1	NA
CSARILYEQYF	TGCAGTGCTAGAATATTATACGAGCAGTACTTC	NA	TRBV20-1	TRBJ2-7	NA
CASSLTSGRFAYNEQFF	TGTGCCAGCAGCTTGACTAGCGGGAGATTCGCCTACAATGAGCAGTTCTTC	NA	TRBV7-8	TRBJ2-1	TRBD2
CASSFQVGGNTEAFF	TGTGCCAGCAGTTTCCAAGTGGGGGGGAACACTGAAGCTTTCTTT	once	TRBV27	TRBJ1-1	NA
CASSLRQGPYGYTF	TGTGCCAGCAGCCTTCGACAGGGCCCCTATGGCTACACCTTC	NA	TRBV5-5	TRBJ1-2	TRBD1
CASTLDPNSPLHF	TGCGCCAGCACCCTAGATCCCAATTCACCCCTCCACTTT	NA	TRBV5-1	TRBJ1-6	NA
CASKSGRSYNEQFF	TGTGCCAGCAAAAGCGGGAGGTCCTACAATGAGCAGTTCTTC	NA	TRBV6-5	TRBJ2-1	TRBD2
CASSLDRQYTEAFF	TGTGCCAGCAGCTTAGATCGACAGTACACTGAAGCTTTCTTT	NA	TRBV7-2	TRBJ1-1	NA
CSSSPTGPYYGYTF	TGTTCCAGCAGCCCAACAGGGCCCTACTATGGCTACACCTTC	NA	TRBV7-9	TRBJ1-2	NA
CASSRDAAGRSNEQFF	TGTGCCAGCTCACGGGATGCGGCGGGACGGTCGAATGAGCAGTTCTTC	NA	TRBV18	TRBJ2-1	NA
CASGLGTGGADEQYF	TGTGCCAGCGGCCTCGGGACAGGGGGCGCGGACGAGCAGTACTTC	NA	TRBV7-8	TRBJ2-7	TRBD1
CASSLTYGQETQYF	TGTGCTAGCAGCTTGACTTACGGCCAAGAGACCCAGTACTTC	NA	TRBV7-7	TRBJ2-5	NA
CASSLMGARPDTQYF	TGTGCCAGCAGTTTAATGGGGGCTCGGCCAGATACGCAGTATTTT	NA	TRBV27	TRBJ2-3	NA
CASQQDPTNEKLFF	TGTGCCAGCCAACAGGATCCAACTAATGAAAAACTGTTTTTT	once	TRBV6-6	TRBJ1-4	NA
CASSPGFGLDTDTQYF	TGTGCCAGCTCACCGGGGTTCGGACTAGATACAGATACGCAGTATTTT	NA	TRBV18	TRBJ2-3	TRBD2
CASSSLGQGKQETQYF	TGTGCCAGCAGCTCTCTAGGACAGGGCAAACAAGAGACCCAGTACTTC	NA	TRBV7-3	TRBJ2-5	TRBD1
CASSFLTGTSVRGTQYF	TGTGCCAGCAGCTTTCTCACAGGGACGTCTGTAAGGGGGACCCAGTACTTC	NA	TRBV7-8	TRBJ2-5	NA
CASSLEGGGNTIYF	TGTGCCAGCAGCCTGGAGGGAGGCGGAAACACCATATATTTT	NA	TRBV14	TRBJ1-3	NA
CASSLWDRGSHEQFF	TGTGCCAGCAGCTTGTGGGACAGGGGATCCCATGAGCAGTTCTTC	NA	TRBV5-4	TRBJ2-1	TRBD1
CASIIGVDTEAFF	TGTGCCAGCATAATCGGGGTGGACACTGAAGCTTTCTTT	NA	TRBV2	TRBJ1-1	NA
CASSLAPGGANEKLFF	TGTGCCAGCAGCTTAGCCCCGGGGGGTGCTAATGAAAAACTGTTTTTT	NA	TRBV7-2	TRBJ1-4	NA
CAWSVMSTEAFF	TGTGCCTGGAGTGTAATGAGCACTGAAGCTTTCTTT	NA	TRBV30	TRBJ1-1	NA
CASSPTPLAVETQYF	TGTGCCAGCAGCCCTACCCCACTAGCGGTAGAGACCCAGTACTTC	NA	TRBV9	TRBJ2-5	TRBD2
CAISDPGREPRTDTQYF	TGTGCCATCAGTGACCCGGGGAGGGAACCGCGCACAGATACGCAGTATTTT	once	TRBV10-3	TRBJ2-3	TRBD2
CASSFGQLYEQYF	TGTGCCAGCAGCTTTGGACAGCTCTACGAGCAGTACTTC	NA	TRBV7-9	TRBJ2-7	NA
CASSSLSGGLGTQYF	TGTGCCAGCAGCTCCCTCTCAGGGGGATTAGGTACGCAGTATTTT	NA	TRBV11-3	TRBJ2-3	TRBD1
CASSLGQGLAKLFF	TGTGCCAGTAGCCTCGGACAGGGCTTGGCAAAACTGTTTTTT	NA	TRBV19	TRBJ1-4	TRBD1
CASSDYPETGELFF	TGTGCCAGCAGTGACTACCCCGAAACCGGGGAGCTGTTTTTT	NA	TRBV25-1	TRBJ2-2	NA
CASSLDHRAEAFF	TGCGCCAGCAGCTTGGATCACAGGGCTGAAGCTTTCTTT	NA	TRBV5-1	TRBJ1-1	NA
CASSFGGTGAPVF	TGTGCCAGCAGTTTTGGGGGGACAGGCGCCCCGGTCTTT	few	TRBV28	TRBJ1-1	TRBD1
CASRRGTSGSYEQYF	TGTGCCAGCCGCCGGGGGACTAGCGGGAGCTACGAGCAGTACTTC	NA	TRBV27	TRBJ2-7	TRBD2
CASSPTSGRADTQYF	TGTGCCAGCTCACCTACTAGCGGGAGGGCGGATACGCAGTATTTT	NA	TRBV18	TRBJ2-3	TRBD2
CASSSSAGGGTGELFF	TGTGCCAGCAGTTCGTCAGCGGGAGGCGGCACCGGGGAGCTGTTTTTT	NA	TRBV6-6	TRBJ2-2	TRBD2
CSVQDVNEQFF	TGCAGTGTACAGGATGTCAATGAGCAGTTCTTC	NA	TRBV29-1	TRBJ2-1	NA
CASSSHSSGANVLTF	TGTGCCAGCAGCTCACACAGTTCTGGGGCCAACGTCCTGACTTTC	NA	TRBV7-3	TRBJ2-6	NA
CASSAQGAVGTDTQYF	TGTGCCAGCAGCGCCCAGGGGGCAGTCGGCACAGATACGCAGTATTTT	once	TRBV11-2	TRBJ2-3	TRBD1
CASSRSTGEKLFF	TGTGCCAGCAGCCGATCGACGGGAGAAAAACTGTTTTTT	NA	TRBV11-1	TRBJ1-4	NA
CASSLHVGSSGTDTQYF	TGCGCCAGCAGCTTACATGTCGGGAGCTCGGGAACAGATACGCAGTATTTT	few	TRBV5-1	TRBJ2-3	NA
CASSQDRGNQPQHF	TGCGCCAGCAGCCAAGACAGGGGCAATCAGCCCCAGCATTTT	NA	TRBV4-3	TRBJ1-5	NA
CASISQASSGNTIYF	TGTGCCAGCATAAGTCAGGCCAGCTCTGGAAACACCATATATTTT	few	TRBV6-1	TRBJ1-3	NA
CASSLGAYTDTQYF	TGTGCCAGCAGCTTAGGGGCCTACACAGATACGCAGTATTTT	NA	TRBV5-6	TRBJ2-3	NA
CSVEVRNYEQYF	TGCAGCGTTGAAGTGCGGAACTACGAGCAGTACTTC	NA	TRBV29-1	TRBJ2-7	NA
CASRRQGTETQYF	TGTGCCAGCAGGCGACAGGGGACGGAGACTCAGTACTTC	NA	TRBV6-1	TRBJ2-5	TRBD1
CASSSYRGNTEAFF	TGTGCCAGCAGCTCATACCGGGGGAACACTGAAGCTTTCTTT	NA	TRBV7-9	TRBJ1-1	NA
CASSYGLAGTGELFF	TGTGCCAGCAGTTACGGACTAGCGGGGACCGGGGAGCTGTTTTTT	once	TRBV6-5	TRBJ2-2	TRBD2
CASSSSTGYYEQYF	TGTGCCAGCAGCTCCTCGACAGGATACTACGAGCAGTACTTC	NA	TRBV11-3	TRBJ2-7	NA
CSVGTGITDTQYF	TGCAGCGTGGGGACAGGGATCACAGATACGCAGTATTTT	NA	TRBV29-1	TRBJ2-3	TRBD1
CASSLRGGNQPQHF	TGTGCCAGCAGCCTTCGGGGGGGCAATCAGCCCCAGCATTTT	once	TRBV9	TRBJ1-5	NA
CASSQDSRGLYGYTF	TGCGCCAGCAGCCAAGATTCCAGGGGGTTATATGGCTACACCTTC	NA	TRBV4-3	TRBJ1-2	TRBD1
CASSVEGGALYNEQFF	TGTGCCAGCAGCGTAGAAGGGGGAGCCCTCTACAATGAGCAGTTCTTC	NA	TRBV9	TRBJ2-1	NA